The rows below give T cell receptor beta chains drawn from one sample of a study of glioma-infiltrating T cells. Each CDR3 protein gets one entry after TCRdb re-called the multiplex PCR reads with MiXCR. The table includes more than 110,000 distinct CDR3 sequences, approximately 39% detected once. Specimen: glioma tissue, nonneoplastic brain tissue, or PBMCs (not recorded which). The receptor set was obtained from a human donor with low-grade glioma or glioblastoma, undergoing nonglioma brain surgery, or in good health (not recorded which). Each CDR3 is given with its conserved first and last residue. A D gene is named only where the DNA matches it firmly. Some rows mark clone size as missing; the rest say once, few, many or name a class of expanded clone.

v_gene: TRBV7-8
d_gene: .
abundance: few
j_gene: TRBJ1-1
CDR3aa: CASSFGNTEAFF
CDR3nt: TGTGCCAGCAGCTTTGGGAACACTGAAGCTTTCTTT

v_gene: TRBV6-1
d_gene: TRBD1
abundance: few
j_gene: TRBJ2-1
CDR3aa: CASRSGTGKNEQFF
CDR3nt: TGTGCCAGCAGATCCGGGACAGGGAAAAATGAGCAGTTCTTC

v_gene: TRBV4-1
d_gene: .
abundance: .
j_gene: TRBJ2-7
CDR3aa: CASSQETGNYEQYF
CDR3nt: TGCGCCAGCAGCCAAGAAACCGGGAACTACGAGCAGTACTTC

v_gene: TRBV27
d_gene: .
abundance: .
j_gene: TRBJ1-6
CDR3aa: CASSLQGSYNSPLHF
CDR3nt: TGTGCCAGCAGTTTACAGGGCTCCTATAATTCACCCCTCCACTTT

v_gene: TRBV20-1
d_gene: .
abundance: few
j_gene: TRBJ2-5
CDR3aa: CSAKTVQETQYF
CDR3nt: TGCAGTGCTAAGACAGTCCAAGAGACCCAGTACTTC

v_gene: TRBV10-3
d_gene: .
abundance: .
j_gene: TRBJ1-1
CDR3aa: CAISAGRAYNTEAFF
CDR3nt: TGTGCCATCAGTGCGGGCAGGGCCTATAACACTGAAGCTTTCTTT

v_gene: TRBV28
d_gene: TRBD1
abundance: few
j_gene: TRBJ2-5
CDR3aa: CASSLWDRGEETQYF
CDR3nt: TGTGCCAGCAGTCTATGGGACAGGGGCGAAGAGACCCAGTACTTC

v_gene: TRBV20-1
d_gene: TRBD2
abundance: .
j_gene: TRBJ2-5
CDR3aa: CSAKLAGIQETQYF
CDR3nt: TGCAGTGCCAAACTAGCGGGAATACAAGAGACCCAGTACTTC

v_gene: TRBV18
d_gene: .
abundance: .
j_gene: TRBJ2-3
CDR3aa: CASSPDRDTQYF
CDR3nt: TGTGCCAGCTCACCAGATAGGGATACGCAGTATTTT

v_gene: TRBV20-1
d_gene: TRBD1
abundance: .
j_gene: TRBJ2-1
CDR3aa: CSARAGTGFLGNEQFF
CDR3nt: TGCAGTGCTCGAGCAGGGACAGGATTTCTAGGGAATGAGCAGTTCTTC

v_gene: TRBV4-2
d_gene: .
abundance: .
j_gene: TRBJ1-2
CDR3aa: CASSQEGGTPYGYTF
CDR3nt: TGTGCCAGCAGCCAAGAGGGAGGGACGCCTTATGGCTACACCTTC

v_gene: TRBV14
d_gene: .
abundance: .
j_gene: TRBJ1-1
CDR3aa: CASSHKRGATEAFF
CDR3nt: TGTGCCAGCAGCCACAAAAGGGGAGCCACTGAAGCTTTCTTT

v_gene: TRBV6-5
d_gene: .
abundance: .
j_gene: TRBJ1-1
CDR3aa: CASSLRGTGAFF
CDR3nt: TGTGCCAGCAGTCTCCGAGGGACTGGAGCTTTCTTT

v_gene: TRBV6-6
d_gene: TRBD2
abundance: few
j_gene: TRBJ2-7
CDR3aa: CASSYRLAFSYEQYF
CDR3nt: TGTGCCAGCAGTTACCGACTAGCGTTCTCCTACGAGCAGTACTTC

v_gene: TRBV6-2/TRBV6-3
d_gene: TRBD1
abundance: .
j_gene: TRBJ2-1
CDR3aa: CASSARTGEAYNEQFF
CDR3nt: TGTGCCAGCAGTGCAAGGACAGGGGAGGCCTACAATGAGCAGTTCTTC

v_gene: TRBV20-1
d_gene: .
abundance: many
j_gene: TRBJ2-1
CDR3aa: CSAPTTRLVNEQFF
CDR3nt: TGCAGTGCTCCGACAACCCGACTAGTGAATGAGCAGTTCTTC

v_gene: TRBV4-3
d_gene: .
abundance: .
j_gene: TRBJ2-3
CDR3aa: CASSRSRADTQYF
CDR3nt: TGCGCCAGCAGCCGCAGCAGGGCAGATACGCAGTATTTT

v_gene: TRBV6-2/TRBV6-3
d_gene: .
abundance: .
j_gene: TRBJ2-1
CDR3aa: CASSSSESSYNEQFF
CDR3nt: TGTGCCAGCAGTTCCAGCGAAAGCTCCTACAATGAGCAGTTCTTC

v_gene: TRBV20-1
d_gene: .
abundance: .
j_gene: TRBJ2-1
CDR3aa: CSAITGTNNEQFF
CDR3nt: TGCAGTGCTATTACAGGGACTAACAATGAGCAGTTCTTC

v_gene: TRBV20-1
d_gene: .
abundance: .
j_gene: TRBJ2-3
CDR3aa: CSATLTDKDTQYF
CDR3nt: TGCAGTGCTACCCTGACGGACAAAGATACGCAGTATTTT

v_gene: TRBV6-5
d_gene: TRBD2
abundance: .
j_gene: TRBJ2-7
CDR3aa: CASSRSSGGSYEQYF
CDR3nt: TGTGCCAGCAGTCGTTCTAGCGGGGGTTCCTACGAGCAGTACTTC

v_gene: TRBV4-1
d_gene: .
abundance: once
j_gene: TRBJ2-7
CDR3aa: CASSHRTHPSYEQYF
CDR3nt: TGCGCCAGCAGCCACCGGACTCATCCTTCCTACGAGCAGTACTTC

v_gene: TRBV10-2
d_gene: .
abundance: few
j_gene: TRBJ2-1
CDR3aa: CASSESGPYNEQFF
CDR3nt: TGCGCCAGCAGTGAGTCGGGACCTTACAATGAGCAGTTCTTC

v_gene: TRBV7-7
d_gene: TRBD2
abundance: few
j_gene: TRBJ2-1
CDR3aa: CASSLGLAGGEQFF
CDR3nt: TGTGCTAGCAGCTTAGGACTAGCGGGAGGTGAGCAGTTCTTC

v_gene: TRBV5-1
d_gene: TRBD2
abundance: .
j_gene: TRBJ2-5
CDR3aa: CASSRTSGREETQYF
CDR3nt: TGCGCCAGCAGCCGGACTAGCGGGAGAGAAGAGACCCAGTACTTC

v_gene: TRBV20-1
d_gene: .
abundance: once
j_gene: TRBJ2-7
CDR3aa: CSARGYYEQYF
CDR3nt: TGCAGTGCTAGGGGTTACTACGAGCAGTACTTC

v_gene: TRBV4-1
d_gene: .
abundance: few
j_gene: TRBJ2-1
CDR3aa: CASSPGRLYNEQFF
CDR3nt: TGCGCCAGCAGCCCAGGCCGCCTTTACAATGAGCAGTTCTTC

v_gene: TRBV27
d_gene: TRBD2
abundance: .
j_gene: TRBJ2-3
CDR3aa: CATNPLGAGVVDTQYF
CDR3nt: TGTGCCACCAACCCTCTAGGCGCGGGAGTTGTAGATACGCAGTATTTT

v_gene: TRBV10-3
d_gene: .
abundance: few
j_gene: TRBJ1-5
CDR3aa: CAISNREQSNQPQHF
CDR3nt: TGTGCCATCAGTAACAGGGAGCAGAGCAATCAGCCCCAGCATTTT

v_gene: TRBV27
d_gene: .
abundance: many
j_gene: TRBJ2-1
CDR3aa: CASSLLGLVNEQFF
CDR3nt: TGTGCCAGCAGTTTATTGGGCCTAGTTAATGAGCAGTTCTTC

v_gene: TRBV2
d_gene: .
abundance: few
j_gene: TRBJ2-3
CDR3aa: CASSLLIDTQYF
CDR3nt: TGTGCCAGCAGCTTGCTGATAGATACGCAGTATTTT

v_gene: TRBV5-1
d_gene: .
abundance: once
j_gene: TRBJ2-7
CDR3aa: CASSAYEQYF
CDR3nt: TGCGCCAGCAGCGCATACGAGCAGTACTTC

v_gene: TRBV24-1
d_gene: TRBD2
abundance: .
j_gene: TRBJ2-1
CDR3aa: CATSDMLAGVNEQFF
CDR3nt: TGTGCCACCAGTGATATGTTAGCGGGAGTGAATGAGCAGTTCTTC

v_gene: TRBV4-1
d_gene: .
abundance: .
j_gene: TRBJ1-1
CDR3aa: CASSRRGADTEAFF
CDR3nt: TGCGCCAGCAGCCGCCGCGGGGCGGACACTGAAGCTTTCTTT

v_gene: TRBV6-6
d_gene: .
abundance: few
j_gene: TRBJ2-7
CDR3aa: CASSYEYEQYF
CDR3nt: TGTGCCAGCAGTTACGAATACGAGCAGTACTTC

v_gene: TRBV20-1
d_gene: .
abundance: many
j_gene: TRBJ2-1
CDR3aa: CSAFSGTQNNEQFF
CDR3nt: TGCAGTGCTTTTTCCGGGACCCAGAACAATGAGCAGTTCTTC

v_gene: TRBV7-2
d_gene: .
abundance: .
j_gene: TRBJ1-5
CDR3aa: CASSAQESDQPQHF
CDR3nt: TGTGCCAGCAGCGCACAGGAGTCAGATCAGCCCCAGCATTTT

v_gene: TRBV6-6
d_gene: .
abundance: few
j_gene: TRBJ2-7
CDR3aa: CASSYPAGYEQYF
CDR3nt: TGTGCCAGCAGTTACCCGGCTGGGTACGAGCAGTACTTC